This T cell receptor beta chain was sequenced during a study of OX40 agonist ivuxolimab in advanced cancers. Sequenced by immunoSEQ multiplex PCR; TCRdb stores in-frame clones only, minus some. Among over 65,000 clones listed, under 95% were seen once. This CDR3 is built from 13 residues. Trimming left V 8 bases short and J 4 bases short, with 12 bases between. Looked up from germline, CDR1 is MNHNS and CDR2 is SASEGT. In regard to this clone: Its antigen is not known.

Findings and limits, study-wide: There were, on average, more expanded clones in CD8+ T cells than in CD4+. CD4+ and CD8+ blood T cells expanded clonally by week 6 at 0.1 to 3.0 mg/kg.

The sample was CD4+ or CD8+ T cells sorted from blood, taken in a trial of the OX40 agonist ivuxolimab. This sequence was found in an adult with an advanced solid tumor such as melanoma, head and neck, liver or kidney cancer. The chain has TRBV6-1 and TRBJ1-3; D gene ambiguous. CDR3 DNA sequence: TGTGCCAGCTCGGACTGGCTGGGAAACACCATATATTTT. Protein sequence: CASSDWLGNTIYF.